This T cell receptor (beta chain) appears in the sequencing data of a study of radiotherapy plus CTLA-4 blockade in lung cancer. Study-level information: Of the patients, 15% to 20% showed objective responses and around 32% attained disease control. Study results and caveats: Response, reportedly, was best predicted by interferon-beta along with early blood T cell clone dynamics. Blood saw expansion of tumor-derived TCR clones after radiotherapy plus ipilimumab.

Germline V gives CDR1 SGHTA, CDR2 FQGNSA. The V and J ends lost 3 bases and 6 bases, in that order; junction bases with no gene match: 5. This CDR3 spans 15 amino acids. In regard to this clone: Antigen unknown.

Clones were read by immunoSEQ multiplex PCR, and TCRdb kept only the in-frame ones, dropping some. The table shows roughly 44,000 clones, with roughly 88% occurring only once. This specimen consisted of peripheral blood, obtained from a patient treated with radiotherapy plus ipilimumab. This chain uses TRBV7-2 with TRBJ2-2; 9 nucleotides agree with TRBD1. The sequence was obtained from a human donor with non-small cell lung cancer whose response to radiotherapy plus ipilimumab could not be evaluated. CDR3 sequence: CASSFGTGRAGELFF. The CDR3 nucleotides are TGTGCCAGCAGCTTCGGGACAGGGAGGGCCGGGGAGCTGTTTTTT.